The next 17 T cell receptor beta chains were all read from a single sample in a study of blood T cell repertoires in COVID-19 (dated by TCRdb to the early 2020s). To prepare the library, the immunoSEQ multiplex PCR assay was applied. Sourced from immuneACCESS, this table was stored by TCRdb with only in-frame sequences that have V and J called. A share of the clones is absent; for the studies checked, an unresolved V gene accounts for under half, and the remainder has no known explanation. A total of approximately 300,000 clones appear in this sample, more than 90% of them only once. In total, the top ten clones hold roughly 3.6% of the sample. Sequencing was carried out using PBMCs or T cells enriched from blood (not recorded which). All receptors come from a young woman who had been exposed to COVID-19.

This chain uses TRBV5-1 with TRBJ2-7, with D perhaps TRBD1 (6 bases). V lost 2 bases and J lost 2, with 11 bases in between. This CDR3 has 14 residues. The germline gives CDR1 SGHRS, CDR2 YFSETQ. CDR3 region: CASSFLQGAYEQYF. The CDR3 coding sequence is TGCGCCAGCAGCTTCTTACAGGGTGCCTACGAGCAGTACTTC.

This clone has only a few counts. This rearrangement joins TRBV3-1 (or the pseudogene TRBV3-2) to TRBJ1-6; D unresolved. Germline CDR1 and CDR2: LGHDT and YNNKEL (reference sequence). Trimming pared 6 bases from V and 3 bases from J, leaving 12 bases between. The CDR3 loop spans 15 amino acids. The CDR3 DNA reads TGTGCCAGCAGATCACGAGAAGACTATAATTCACCCCTCCACTTT. This gives the protein CASRSREDYNSPLHF.

V is TRBV15 and J is TRBJ1-5; D gene uncertain. The CDR3 length is 16 residues. V shed 1 base and J shed 2 bases, with 12 bases lying between them. From germline, CDR1 is LNHNV and CDR2 YYDKDF (reference sequence). CDR3 sequence: CATSRVLGGGNQPQHF. In DNA, the CDR3 is TGTGCCACCAGCAGAGTGTTAGGAGGAGGCAATCAGCCCCAGCATTTT.

The chain is built from TRBV6-5 and TRBJ2-7, with TRBD2 matching over 10 bases. CDR3 length equals 14 residues. Germline V gene lookup returns CDR1 MNHEY and CDR2 SVGAGI. The V gene end was trimmed by 6 bases and the J gene end by 7 bases; junction bases not matched to a gene: 9. The CDR3 spells CASRLEASGGEQYF. In DNA form, the CDR3 reads TGTGCCAGCAGATTGGAGGCTAGCGGGGGTGAGCAGTACTTC.

V and J are TRBV2 and TRBJ2-2; 9 bases line up with TRBD2. This CDR3 contains 14 residues. The V gene end was trimmed by 6 bases and the J gene end by 8 bases; junction bases not matched to a gene: 7. Germline V CDR1 and CDR2: SNHLY, FYNNEI. The CDR3 region has the DNA TGTGCCAGCAGGGTAGTAGCGGGGGTAGGGGAGCTGTTTTTT. Amino acids: CASRVVAGVGELFF.

The chain has TRBV18 and TRBJ1-5; TRBD1 might be the D (6 bases). Between the trimmed V and J ends, which lost 2 bases and 5 bases, there was a span of 13 bases. The CDR3 loop spans 15 amino acids. Per the germline V gene, CDR1 is KGHSH and CDR2 is LQKENI. Here the CDR3 reads CASSPDRRNYQPQHF. For the CDR3, the DNA is TGTGCCAGCTCACCAGACAGGAGGAATTATCAGCCCCAGCATTTT.

This clone came up once. The chain recombines TRBV29-1 with TRBJ2-7; 7 bases agree with TRBD1. Germline trimming cut 5 bases from V and 3 bases from J; bases unmatched to any gene: 7. This CDR3 is built from 13 residues. CDR1 and CDR2 (germline): SQVTM, ANQGSEA. In DNA form, the CDR3 reads TGCAGCGTTTTGGACAGGAATAGCTACGAGCAGTACTTC. It specifies CSVLDRNSYEQYF.

The chain couples TRBV4-3 to TRBJ2-2, with TRBD1 matching 9 bases. This CDR3 is built from 16 residues. Trimming took 4 bases from V and 5 from J; bases not matched to a gene: 8. Germline CDR1 LGHNA, CDR2 YSLEER. The CDR3 sequence is CASSRLSGTGTGELFF. CDR3 sequence (DNA): TGCGCCAGCAGCCGTTTATCCGGGACAGGGACCGGGGAGCTGTTTTTT.

This chain links TRBV6-5 with TRBJ1-1; D not certain. This CDR3 comprises 14 residues. Germline V lookup: CDR1 MNHEY, CDR2 SVGAGI. The ends were cut back, 5 bases at V and 4 bases at J, with 14 bases in the middle. The CDR3 coding sequence is TGTGCCAGCAGTCGGATGGTCGAGGGCACTGAAGCTTTCTTT. The encoded protein is CASSRMVEGTEAFF.

The chain is built from TRBV30 and TRBJ1-2; D remains ambiguous. V lost 1 base, J lost 4 bases, and 7 bases lay in between. Germline lookup yields CDR1 GTSNPN and CDR2 SVGIG (reference sequence). This CDR3 is built from 12 residues. The CDR3 coding sequence is TGTGCCTGGAGTGGCAGTCTCTATGGCTACACCTTC. The encoded protein is CAWSGSLYGYTF.

The V call is TRBV18, the J call TRBJ1-2, with TRBD1 as a possible D gene (5 bases). The CDR3 sequence is 18 residues long. Germline CDR1 KGHSH, CDR2 LQKENI. Trimming left V 1 base short and J 2 bases short, with 20 bases between. The CDR3 bases are TGTGCCAGCTCACCACGGCGACAGAACCATCTACGAAACTATGGCTACACCTTC. Protein: CASSPRRQNHLRNYGYTF.

The chain has TRBV2 and TRBJ1-1; TRBD1 agrees at 8 bases. The CDR3 is 15 amino acids. The germline V gene has CDR1 SNHLY and CDR2 FYNNEI. V trimming: 7 bases; J trimming: 2 bases; junction bases outside the gene matches: 9. CDR3 in amino acids: CASKDVGQGNTEAFF. In nucleotides, the CDR3 is TGTGCCAGCAAAGATGTTGGACAGGGAAACACTGAAGCTTTCTTT.

The chain couples TRBV5-1 to TRBJ1-1; TRBD1 matches at 8 bases. V lost 5 bases, J lost 1 base, and 1 base stayed unmatched. The CDR3 spans 13 residues. Germline V gene lookup returns CDR1 SGHRS and CDR2 YFSETQ. The CDR3: CASSQGANTEAFF. The DNA of the CDR3 is TGCGCCAGCAGTCAGGGGGCGAACACTGAAGCTTTCTTT.

The genes are TRBV11-3 and TRBJ2-5; 10 positions agree with TRBD2. V dropped 5 bases and J dropped 4; count of bases not matched to a gene: 7. The germline V gene encodes CDR1 SGHNT and CDR2 YENEEA. The CDR3 spans 15 residues. Here the CDR3 reads CASSRTSGARETQYF. CDR3 nucleotide sequence: TGTGCCAGCAGCCGAACTAGCGGGGCGCGAGAGACCCAGTACTTC.

V is TRBV2 and J is TRBJ2-5, with D perhaps matching TRBD2 (5 bases). CDR1 SNHLY and CDR2 FYNNEI come from the germline V gene. V lost 9 bases and J lost 5, with 13 bases in between. The CDR3 is 12 amino acids. This chain's CDR3 is CARRDGMETQYF. CDR3 DNA sequence: TGTGCCAGGAGGGATGGTATGGAGACCCAGTACTTC.

The chain recombines TRBV25-1 with TRBJ1-6; 10 bases fit TRBD1. The CDR3 consists of 14 residues. CDR1 is MGHDK and CDR2 is SYGVNS in the germline V gene. Trimming removed 9 bases from V and 13 bases from J; junction bases left unmatched: 12. The CDR3 region has the DNA TGTGCCAGTCAATCCGGGACAGGGGACGTGCCCCTCCACTTT. It specifies CASQSGTGDVPLHF.

The V and J genes are TRBV6-5 and TRBJ1-2, with TRBD1 matching 7 bases. The CDR3 consists of 15 residues. Per the germline V gene, CDR1 is MNHEY and CDR2 is SVGAGI. The J segment lost 3 bases and the V segment lost 6 bases, leaving 10 bases of the junction unmatched. CDR3 in DNA: TGTGCCAGCAGCAGGACCTTAACAGGGGACTATGGCTACACCTTC. This sequence encodes CASSRTLTGDYGYTF.